This T cell receptor (beta chain) was found in a study of T cells in Graves' hyperthyroidism and ophthalmopathy. TCR beta CDR3 sequences were amplified from RNA transcripts. The study used the HTBI primer set for a first-round RT-PCR of the TCR CDR3. Using its own MiXCR run on the multiplex PCR reads, TCRdb lists one record per CDR3 protein. This sample has 530,000 or so distinct CDR3 sequences, with about a sixth found just once. The CDR3 is 18 residues long. CDR1 SGHTA and CDR2 FQGTGA come from the germline V gene. The V and J ends lost 2 bases and 4 bases respectively, with 20 bases between them. Sequences were obtained from blood. This sequence originates from a woman between 18 and 30 years old with Graves' ophthalmopathy. This chain links TRBV7-3 with TRBJ2-2, with D possibly matching TRBD2 (5 bases). The CDR3, as DNA: TGTGCCAGCAGCTTACTCCCTAGCACCGATCGATTCACCGGGGAGCTGTTTTTT. Protein product: CASSLLPSTDRFTGELFF.